This note documents a single TCR beta chain sequence. Trimming removed 7 bases from V and 3 bases from J; junction bases left unmatched: 8. The V gene's germline CDR1 is KGHDR and CDR2 SFDVKD. This CDR3 region has 15 residues. This specimen comes from a study of blood T cell repertoires in COVID-19. On the study more broadly: Italy, Spain and the United States were the sources of the convalescent and acute COVID-19 samples. Sample material is recorded as cDNA or gDNA derived from T cells, B-cell-depleted T cells, or PBMCs.

Libraries were prepared by immunoSEQ multiplex PCR; TCRdb keeps only in-frame clonotypes and omits some of them. This sample has about 250,000 clones, with about four fifths found just once. The V and J genes are TRBV24-1 and TRBJ2-5; 9 positions match TRBD1. The TCR sequence derives from an elderly man with acute or convalescent COVID-19. The sequenced sample consisted of peripheral blood. CDR3 sequence (DNA): TGTGCCACCAGCCCAGGGGGGACAGGGAAAGAGACCCAGTACTTC. It codes for CATSPGGTGKETQYF.